A selection of T cell receptor beta chains follows, all from one sample in a study of cytomegalovirus exposure and HLA in healthy donors. Method: immunoSEQ multiplex PCR; TCRdb's copy keeps in-frame clones and lacks some. The profile covers roughly 150,000 clones, with around 82% appearing a single time and approximately 6.3% taken by the ten largest. The specimen sequenced was PBMCs. These receptors were obtained from a woman between 45 and 60 years old in good health and CMV-seropositive. The CDR3 runs from the conserved cysteine through the conserved F or W. The order of the fields is V gene, J gene, D gene, clone size, CDR3 DNA, CDR3 protein. The D gene is left open where the match is weak. Rows may omit the clone size; those that give it use once, few, many or a size class.

V: TRBV4-1; J: TRBJ2-7; D: -; size: few; DNA: TGCGCCAGCAGCCCTCGCCCGGGCTACGAGCAGTACTTC; CDR3: CASSPRPGYEQYF
V: TRBV5-6; J: TRBJ2-3; D: TRBD1; size: -; DNA: TGTGCCAGCAGTTTGAGGGGGCGCGGCACAGATACGCAGTATTTT; CDR3: CASSLRGRGTDTQYF
V: TRBV15; J: TRBJ1-1; D: TRBD1; size: -; DNA: TGTGCCACCGGGGACAGGGGGCGCAACACTGAAGCTTTCTTT; CDR3: CATGDRGRNTEAFF
V: TRBV27; J: TRBJ1-1; D: -; size: -; DNA: TGTGCCAGCAGCTCCCTCGACATGCGCCCCACTGAAGCTTTCTTT; CDR3: CASSSLDMRPTEAFF
V: TRBV7-6; J: TRBJ2-2; D: -; size: few; DNA: TGTGCCAGCAGCGCCCTAAAAACTAGAGCCGGGGAGCTGTTTTTT; CDR3: CASSALKTRAGELFF
V: TRBV27; J: TRBJ1-1; D: -; size: -; DNA: TGTGCCAGCAGTTTCCTAAAAAAAATAGGGAGCACTGAAGCTTTCTTT; CDR3: CASSFLKKIGSTEAFF
V: TRBV27; J: TRBJ2-7; D: TRBD1; size: -; DNA: TGTGCCAGCAGTTTATCGACAGGGAACTCCTACGAGCAGTACTTC; CDR3: CASSLSTGNSYEQYF
V: TRBV19; J: TRBJ1-1; D: TRBD1; size: -; DNA: TGTGCCAGTAGTATAACAGGGGGCAAGGTGAACACTGAAGCTTTCTTT; CDR3: CASSITGGKVNTEAFF
V: TRBV9; J: TRBJ2-2; D: TRBD2; size: -; DNA: TGTGCCAGCAGCGTAGCAGCGGGGGGTCTTACCGGGGAGCTGTTTTTT; CDR3: CASSVAAGGLTGELFF
V: TRBV2; J: TRBJ1-4; D: -; size: -; DNA: TGTGCCAGCGGGAGTGGTAGGGTAGGTGAAAAACTGTTTTTT; CDR3: CASGSGRVGEKLFF
V: TRBV19; J: TRBJ1-2; D: TRBD1; size: -; DNA: TGTGCCACCGCGGGACAGGACTATGGCTACACCTTC; CDR3: CATAGQDYGYTF
V: TRBV10-2; J: TRBJ2-1; D: -; size: -; DNA: TGCGCCAGCAGTGAGAATCCCCAGGGGGGGTTCTTC; CDR3: CASSENPQGGFF
V: TRBV11-3; J: TRBJ2-1; D: TRBD1; size: -; DNA: TGTGCCAGCAGCCACGACAGGGACAATGAGCAGTTCTTC; CDR3: CASSHDRDNEQFF
V: TRBV7-6; J: TRBJ2-1; D: TRBD1; size: -; DNA: TGTGCCAGCAGCCCTGACAGGGGGAGCTCCTACAATGAGCAGTTCTTC; CDR3: CASSPDRGSSYNEQFF
V: TRBV7-9; J: TRBJ2-2; D: TRBD2; size: -; DNA: TGTGCCAGCAGCCCGGCAAGCGGGGGGCTACGGAACACCGGGGAGCTGTTTTTT; CDR3: CASSPASGGLRNTGELFF
V: TRBV2; J: TRBJ1-4; D: -; size: -; DNA: TGTGCCAGCACAGGCAGTACGAATGAAAAACTGTTTTTT; CDR3: CASTGSTNEKLFF
V: TRBV6-5; J: TRBJ1-1; D: TRBD1; size: -; DNA: TGTGCCAGCAGGGACAGGGGGGACACTGAAGCTTTCTTT; CDR3: CASRDRGDTEAFF
V: TRBV7-9; J: TRBJ1-4; D: TRBD1; size: -; DNA: TGTGCCAGCAGCACCGGACAGGGTAATAATGAAAAACTGTTTTTT; CDR3: CASSTGQGNNEKLFF
V: TRBV6-5; J: TRBJ2-1; D: -; size: once; DNA: TGTGCCAGCAGTTACTCCGGGGTAGTTGGCAATGAGCAGTTCTTC; CDR3: CASSYSGVVGNEQFF
V: TRBV7-8; J: TRBJ2-1; D: TRBD1; size: -; DNA: TGTGCCAGCAGACCTCTAGGGGGCGGTGAGCAGTTCTTC; CDR3: CASRPLGGGEQFF
V: TRBV7-2; J: TRBJ2-4; D: TRBD1; size: -; DNA: TGTGCCAGCAGCCCGGGGACAGGGGGGGACATTCAGTACTTC; CDR3: CASSPGTGGDIQYF
V: TRBV29-1; J: TRBJ1-2; D: -; size: -; DNA: TGCAGCGTTGAAGGGGTCAGGGGCTATGGCTACACCTTC; CDR3: CSVEGVRGYGYTF
V: TRBV7-2; J: TRBJ1-1; D: TRBD1; size: -; DNA: TGTGCCAGCAGGTCCACCGGGACAGGGTTTAACACTGAAGCTTTCTTT; CDR3: CASRSTGTGFNTEAFF
V: TRBV18; J: TRBJ2-5; D: TRBD1; size: -; DNA: TGTGCCAGCTCACCACAGACAGGGAAACAAGAGACCCAGTACTTC; CDR3: CASSPQTGKQETQYF
V: TRBV27; J: TRBJ2-1; D: -; size: -; DNA: TGTGCCAGCTGGCGGGACTTCTCCTACAATGAGCAGTTCTTC; CDR3: CASWRDFSYNEQFF
V: TRBV27; J: TRBJ2-7; D: TRBD2; size: -; DNA: TGTGCCAGCAGTTTACCGTCGACTAGCGGGGGTACTGGTGAGCAGTACTTC; CDR3: CASSLPSTSGGTGEQYF
V: TRBV7-2; J: TRBJ1-3; D: -; size: once; DNA: TGTGCCAGCAGCTTACCTAGCCCTGGAAACACCATATATTTT; CDR3: CASSLPSPGNTIYF
V: TRBV12-2; J: TRBJ1-4; D: -; size: -; DNA: TGTGCAAGTCGTCTCGAGGTATGGGTTGAAAAACTGTTTTTT; CDR3: CASRLEVWVEKLFF
V: TRBV9; J: TRBJ2-7; D: TRBD2; size: few; DNA: TGTGCCAGCAGCGACGGACTAGGGTTTAGGGAGCAGTACTTC; CDR3: CASSDGLGFREQYF
V: TRBV27; J: TRBJ2-7; D: TRBD2; size: once; DNA: TGTGCCAGCAGTCACACTAGCGGCGCTCCCCAGGGGCAGTACTTC; CDR3: CASSHTSGAPQGQYF
V: TRBV5-4; J: TRBJ1-1; D: -; size: few; DNA: TGTGCCAGCAGCTTTACAGGGAACACTGAAGCTTTCTTT; CDR3: CASSFTGNTEAFF
V: TRBV4-1; J: TRBJ1-4; D: -; size: -; DNA: TGCGCCAGCAGCCAAGGTCCCAGAAGGGACTCGGGTGAAAAACTGTTTTTT; CDR3: CASSQGPRRDSGEKLFF
V: TRBV19; J: TRBJ2-3; D: TRBD1; size: -; DNA: TGTGCCAGTAGTATCCACAGGGGGCGAACAGATACGCAGTATTTT; CDR3: CASSIHRGRTDTQYF
V: TRBV4-1; J: TRBJ2-2; D: TRBD2; size: -; DNA: TGCGCCAGCAGCCAAAGCGGGGGGGCGGCCGGGGAGCTGTTTTTT; CDR3: CASSQSGGAAGELFF
V: TRBV5-1; J: TRBJ1-4; D: TRBD1; size: -; DNA: TGCGCCAGCAGGGGAACGGGACAGGGGAATGAAAAACTGTTTTTT; CDR3: CASRGTGQGNEKLFF
V: TRBV9; J: TRBJ2-3; D: TRBD2; size: -; DNA: TGTGCCAGCACTCCTAGCGGGGGGGGTCAGGATACGCAGTATTTT; CDR3: CASTPSGGGQDTQYF
V: TRBV5-1; J: TRBJ2-2; D: -; size: -; DNA: TGCGCCAGCAGCTTGGTCGGAGGGTTCGGCACCGGGGAGCTGTTTTTT; CDR3: CASSLVGGFGTGELFF
V: TRBV18; J: TRBJ2-2; D: TRBD1; size: few; DNA: TGTGCCAGCTCACCACAGGGACAGCAAAACACCGGGGAGCTGTTTTTT; CDR3: CASSPQGQQNTGELFF
V: TRBV5-8; J: TRBJ1-3; D: -; size: -; DNA: TGTGCCAGCAGTTTGAAGGACAGATTTGGAAACACCATATATTTT; CDR3: CASSLKDRFGNTIYF
V: TRBV18; J: TRBJ1-5; D: -; size: -; DNA: TGTGCCAGCTCACCCGTAGGACTCAATCAGCCCCAGCATTTT; CDR3: CASSPVGLNQPQHF
V: TRBV6-5; J: TRBJ2-5; D: TRBD2; size: -; DNA: TGTGCCAGCAGAAACCTCCTCGGGGGGGGAGAGACCCAGTACTTC; CDR3: CASRNLLGGGETQYF
V: TRBV7-2; J: TRBJ1-4; D: TRBD1; size: -; DNA: TGTGCCAGCAGCTCTGCTGCAGGGGGCGGCGAAAAACTGTTTTTT; CDR3: CASSSAAGGGEKLFF
V: TRBV9; J: TRBJ1-4; D: -; size: -; DNA: TGTGCCAGCAGCCCGACTTTGTCTCCTAATGAAAAACTGTTTTTT; CDR3: CASSPTLSPNEKLFF
V: TRBV27; J: TRBJ2-7; D: -; size: -; DNA: TGTGCCAACAGTTATAACAGTGCCTACGAGCAGTACTTC; CDR3: CANSYNSAYEQYF
V: TRBV5-1; J: TRBJ2-7; D: TRBD1; size: -; DNA: TGCGCCAGCAGCTTGGACAGGGGGCTTTACGAGCAGTACTTC; CDR3: CASSLDRGLYEQYF
V: TRBV7-2; J: TRBJ1-1; D: -; size: -; DNA: TGTGCCAGCAGCTTAATCACGGACGGGACAGAAGCTTTCTTT; CDR3: CASSLITDGTEAFF
V: TRBV7-2; J: TRBJ2-1; D: -; size: -; DNA: TGTGCCAGCAGCTTAGGGGGTTTGGGGGCGGTAAATGAGCAGTTCTTC; CDR3: CASSLGGLGAVNEQFF
V: TRBV6-5; J: TRBJ2-2; D: -; size: -; DNA: TGTGCCACTAGAACAGGGCAGTACACCGGGGAGCTGTTTTTT; CDR3: CATRTGQYTGELFF
V: TRBV7-2; J: TRBJ1-1; D: TRBD1; size: -; DNA: TGCAAAGGCGACAGGGGGAAGAACACTGAAGCTTTCTTT; CDR3: CKGDRGKNTEAFF
V: TRBV4-2; J: TRBJ2-3; D: TRBD2; size: -; DNA: TGTGCCAGCAGCCAAGAAGGGACTAGCGACTACACAGATACGCAGTATTTT; CDR3: CASSQEGTSDYTDTQYF
V: TRBV6-6; J: TRBJ2-3; D: TRBD2; size: -; DNA: TGTGCCAGCAGCCCGACGAGCGGGGGGATAGATACGCAGTATTTT; CDR3: CASSPTSGGIDTQYF